The following is a TCR beta chain sequence with its context. Antigen specificity is unknown. These data belong to a study of CD8 T cells in Susac syndrome. Study-wide points: TCR sequencing and HLA analysis covered a relatively small number of individuals.

Random-hexamer reverse transcription was applied to about 0.45 to 1 ug RNA. One entry per CDR3 protein results from TCRdb running MiXCR on the immunoSEQ multiplex PCR reads. The profile shows around 77,000 distinct CDR3 sequences, under 96% of them singletons. This clonotype was sampled from a human donor with multiple sclerosis. The material sequenced was CD4+ T cells from PBMCs.

The CDR3: CASSFRRRETQYF. CDR3 in DNA: TGTGCCAGCAGTTTTAGACGGCGGGAGACCCAGTACTTC. The rearrangement links TRBV12-3 or TRBV12-4 to TRBJ2-5, with D uncertain. V lost 3 bases and J 5 bases, leaving 10 bases between the germline ends. The CDR3 length is 13 residues.